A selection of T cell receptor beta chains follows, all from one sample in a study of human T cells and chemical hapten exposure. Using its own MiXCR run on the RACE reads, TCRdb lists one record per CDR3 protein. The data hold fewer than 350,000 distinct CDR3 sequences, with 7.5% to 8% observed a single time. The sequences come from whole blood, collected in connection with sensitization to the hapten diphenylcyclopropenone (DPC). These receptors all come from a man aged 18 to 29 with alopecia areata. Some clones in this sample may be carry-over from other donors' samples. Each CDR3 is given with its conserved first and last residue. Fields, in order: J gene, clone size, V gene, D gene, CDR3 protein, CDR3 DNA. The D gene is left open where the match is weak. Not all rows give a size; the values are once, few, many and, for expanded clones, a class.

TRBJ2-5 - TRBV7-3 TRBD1 CASSLTRDRGETQYF TGTGCCAGCAGCTTAACCCGGGACAGGGGAGAGACCCAGTACTTC
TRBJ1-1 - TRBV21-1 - CASSTPGQGRFEAFF TGTGCCAGCAGCACCCCGGGACAGGGTCGATTTGAAGCTTTCTTT
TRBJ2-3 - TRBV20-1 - CSASPSAHF TGCAGTGCCTCCCCGAGCGCGCATTTT
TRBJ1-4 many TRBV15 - CATSPGGSREKLFF TGTGCCACCAGCCCGGGGGGGTCTCGAGAAAAACTGTTTTTT
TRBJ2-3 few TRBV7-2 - CASILTRRGRTDTQYF TGTGCCAGCATACTAACTCGGCGGGGGCGCACAGATACGCAGTATTTT
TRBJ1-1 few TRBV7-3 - CASSTQSMNTEAFF TGTGCCAGCAGCACACAGAGTATGAACACTGAAGCTTTCTTT
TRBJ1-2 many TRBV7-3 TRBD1 CASSQNAGTGPRSGGYTF TGTGCCAGCAGCCAAAACGCCGGGACAGGGCCCAGATCCGGGGGCTACACCTTC
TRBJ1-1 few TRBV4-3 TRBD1 CATTPGTENTEAFF TGCGCCACCACTCCCGGGACAGAGAACACTGAAGCTTTCTTT
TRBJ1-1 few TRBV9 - CASVPFGGATEAFF TGTGCCAGCGTCCCTTTTGGGGGTGCCACTGAAGCTTTCTTT
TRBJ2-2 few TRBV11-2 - CASSLGRYGELFF TGTGCCAGCAGCTTAGGTCGGTACGGGGAGCTGTTTTTT